This T cell receptor (beta chain) came from a study of cytomegalovirus exposure and HLA in healthy donors. Overall study findings and caveats: In a later analysis, at a false discovery rate of 0.05, 16,951 TCR beta sequences matched HLA alleles. According to the study, 150 to 200 TCR beta chains were cytomegalovirus-associated.

Regarding this clone: As yet, its antigen is unknown.

With 60 Vbeta and 13 Jbeta primers, the PCR was carried out. TCRdb's copy holds only in-frame clones and misses some; the assay was immunoSEQ multiplex PCR. This table holds about 160,000 clones, about 83% found once. This clonotype was obtained from a woman younger than 45 in good health and CMV-seronegative. Sequenced material: PBMCs.

Here the CDR3 reads CASSLASVTNEKLFF. In nucleotides, the CDR3 is TGTGCCAGCAGCTTAGCGAGCGTTACTAATGAAAAACTGTTTTTT. This sequence joins TRBV7-9 and TRBJ1-4; D gene unclear. The V and J ends lost 0 bases and 2 bases respectively, with 7 bases between them. This CDR3 is built from 15 residues. Germline V CDR1 and CDR2: SEHNR, FQNEAQ (reference sequence).